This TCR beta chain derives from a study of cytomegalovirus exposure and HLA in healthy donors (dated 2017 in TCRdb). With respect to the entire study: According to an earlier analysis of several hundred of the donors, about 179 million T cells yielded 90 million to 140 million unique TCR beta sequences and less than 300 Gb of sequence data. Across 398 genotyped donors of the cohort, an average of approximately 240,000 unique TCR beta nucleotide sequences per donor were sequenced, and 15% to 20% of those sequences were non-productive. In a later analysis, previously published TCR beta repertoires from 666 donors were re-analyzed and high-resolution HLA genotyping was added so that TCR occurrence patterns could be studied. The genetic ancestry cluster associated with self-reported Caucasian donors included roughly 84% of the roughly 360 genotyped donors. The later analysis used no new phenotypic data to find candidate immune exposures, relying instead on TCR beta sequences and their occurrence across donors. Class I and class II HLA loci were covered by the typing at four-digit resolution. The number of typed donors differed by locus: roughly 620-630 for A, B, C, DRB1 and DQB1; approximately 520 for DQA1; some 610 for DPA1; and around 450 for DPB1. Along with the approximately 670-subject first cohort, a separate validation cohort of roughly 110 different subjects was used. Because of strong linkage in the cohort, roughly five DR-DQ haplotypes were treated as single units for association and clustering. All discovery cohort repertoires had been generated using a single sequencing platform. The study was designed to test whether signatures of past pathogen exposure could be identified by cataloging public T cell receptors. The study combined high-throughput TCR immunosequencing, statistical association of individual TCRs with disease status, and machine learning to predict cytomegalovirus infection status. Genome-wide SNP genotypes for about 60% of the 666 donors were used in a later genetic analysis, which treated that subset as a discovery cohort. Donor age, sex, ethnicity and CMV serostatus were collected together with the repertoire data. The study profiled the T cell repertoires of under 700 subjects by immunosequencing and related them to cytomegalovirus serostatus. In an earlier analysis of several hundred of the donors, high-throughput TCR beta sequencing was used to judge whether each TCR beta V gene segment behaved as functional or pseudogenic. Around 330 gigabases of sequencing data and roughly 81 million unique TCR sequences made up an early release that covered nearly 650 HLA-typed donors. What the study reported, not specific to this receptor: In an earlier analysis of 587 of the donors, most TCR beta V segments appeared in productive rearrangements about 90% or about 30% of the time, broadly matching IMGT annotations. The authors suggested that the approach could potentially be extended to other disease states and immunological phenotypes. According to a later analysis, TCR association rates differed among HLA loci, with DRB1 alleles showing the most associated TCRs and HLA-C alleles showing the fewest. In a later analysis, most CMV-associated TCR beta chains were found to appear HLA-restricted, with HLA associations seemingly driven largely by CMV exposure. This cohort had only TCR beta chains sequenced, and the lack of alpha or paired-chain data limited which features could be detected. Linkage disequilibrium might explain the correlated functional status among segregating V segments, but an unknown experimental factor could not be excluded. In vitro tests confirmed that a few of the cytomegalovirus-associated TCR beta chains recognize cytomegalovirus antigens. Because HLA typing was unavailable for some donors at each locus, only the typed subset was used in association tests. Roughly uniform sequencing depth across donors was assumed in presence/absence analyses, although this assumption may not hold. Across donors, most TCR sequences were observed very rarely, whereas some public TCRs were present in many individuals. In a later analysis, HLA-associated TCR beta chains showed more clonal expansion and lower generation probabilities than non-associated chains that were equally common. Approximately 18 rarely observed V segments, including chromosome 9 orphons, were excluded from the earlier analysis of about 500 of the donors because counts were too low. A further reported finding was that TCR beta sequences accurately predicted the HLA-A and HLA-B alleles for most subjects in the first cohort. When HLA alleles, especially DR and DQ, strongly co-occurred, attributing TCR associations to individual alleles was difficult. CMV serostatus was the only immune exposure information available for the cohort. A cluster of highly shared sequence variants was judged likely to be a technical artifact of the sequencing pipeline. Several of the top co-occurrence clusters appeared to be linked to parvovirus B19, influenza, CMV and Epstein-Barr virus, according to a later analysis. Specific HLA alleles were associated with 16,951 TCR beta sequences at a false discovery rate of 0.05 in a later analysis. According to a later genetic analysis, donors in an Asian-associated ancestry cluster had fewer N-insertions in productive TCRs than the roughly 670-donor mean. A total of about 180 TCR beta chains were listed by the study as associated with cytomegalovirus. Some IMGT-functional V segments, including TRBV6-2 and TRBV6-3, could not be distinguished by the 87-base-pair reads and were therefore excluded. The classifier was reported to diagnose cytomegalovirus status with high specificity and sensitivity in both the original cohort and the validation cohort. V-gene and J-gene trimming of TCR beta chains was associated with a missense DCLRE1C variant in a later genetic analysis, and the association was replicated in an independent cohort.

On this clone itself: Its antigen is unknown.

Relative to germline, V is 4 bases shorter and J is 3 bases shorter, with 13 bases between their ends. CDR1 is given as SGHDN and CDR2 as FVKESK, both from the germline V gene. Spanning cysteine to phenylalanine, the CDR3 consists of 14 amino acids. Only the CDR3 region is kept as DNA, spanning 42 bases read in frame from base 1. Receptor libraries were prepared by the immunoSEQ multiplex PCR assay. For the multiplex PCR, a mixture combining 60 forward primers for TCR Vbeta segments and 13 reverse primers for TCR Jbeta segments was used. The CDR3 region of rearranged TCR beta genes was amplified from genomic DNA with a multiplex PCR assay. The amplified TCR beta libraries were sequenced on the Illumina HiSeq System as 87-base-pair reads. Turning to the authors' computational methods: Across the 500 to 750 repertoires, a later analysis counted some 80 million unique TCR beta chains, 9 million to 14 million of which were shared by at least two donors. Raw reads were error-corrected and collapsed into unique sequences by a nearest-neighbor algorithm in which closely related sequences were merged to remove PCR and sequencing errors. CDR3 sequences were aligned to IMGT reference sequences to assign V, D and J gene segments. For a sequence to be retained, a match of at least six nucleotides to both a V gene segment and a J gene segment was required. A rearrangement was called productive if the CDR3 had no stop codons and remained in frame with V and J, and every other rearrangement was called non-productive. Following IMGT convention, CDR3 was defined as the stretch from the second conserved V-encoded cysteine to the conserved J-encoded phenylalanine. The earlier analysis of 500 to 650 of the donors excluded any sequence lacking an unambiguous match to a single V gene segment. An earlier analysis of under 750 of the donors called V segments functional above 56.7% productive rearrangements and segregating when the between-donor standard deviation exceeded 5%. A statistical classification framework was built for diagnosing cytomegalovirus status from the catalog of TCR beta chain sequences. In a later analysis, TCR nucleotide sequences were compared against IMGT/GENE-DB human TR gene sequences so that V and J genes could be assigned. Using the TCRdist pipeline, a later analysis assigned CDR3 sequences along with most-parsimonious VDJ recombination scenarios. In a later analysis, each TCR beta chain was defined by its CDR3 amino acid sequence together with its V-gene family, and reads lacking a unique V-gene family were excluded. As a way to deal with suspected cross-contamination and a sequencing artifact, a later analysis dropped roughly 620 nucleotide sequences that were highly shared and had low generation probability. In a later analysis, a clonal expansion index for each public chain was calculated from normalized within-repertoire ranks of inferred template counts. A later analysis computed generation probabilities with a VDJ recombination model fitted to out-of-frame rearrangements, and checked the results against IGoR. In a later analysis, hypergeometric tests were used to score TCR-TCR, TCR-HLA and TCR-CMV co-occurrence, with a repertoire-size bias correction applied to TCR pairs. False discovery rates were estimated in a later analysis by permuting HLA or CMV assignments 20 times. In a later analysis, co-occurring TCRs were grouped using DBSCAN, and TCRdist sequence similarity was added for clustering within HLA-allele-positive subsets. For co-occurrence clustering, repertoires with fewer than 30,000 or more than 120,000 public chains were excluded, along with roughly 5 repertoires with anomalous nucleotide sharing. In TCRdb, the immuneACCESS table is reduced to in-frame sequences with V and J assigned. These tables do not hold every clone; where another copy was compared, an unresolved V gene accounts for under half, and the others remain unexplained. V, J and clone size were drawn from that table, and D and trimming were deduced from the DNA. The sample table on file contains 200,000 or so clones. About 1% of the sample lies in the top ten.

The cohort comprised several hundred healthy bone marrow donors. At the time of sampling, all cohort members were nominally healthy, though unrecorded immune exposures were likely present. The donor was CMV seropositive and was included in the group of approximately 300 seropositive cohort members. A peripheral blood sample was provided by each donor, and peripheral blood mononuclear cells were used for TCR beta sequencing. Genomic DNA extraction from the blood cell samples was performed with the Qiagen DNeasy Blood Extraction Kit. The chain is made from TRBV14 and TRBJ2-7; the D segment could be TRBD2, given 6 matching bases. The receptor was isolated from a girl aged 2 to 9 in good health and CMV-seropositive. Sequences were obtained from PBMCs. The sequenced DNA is TGTGCCAGCAGCCGCGGCGGGAACAGCTACGAGCAGTACTTC. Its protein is CASSRGGNSYEQYF.